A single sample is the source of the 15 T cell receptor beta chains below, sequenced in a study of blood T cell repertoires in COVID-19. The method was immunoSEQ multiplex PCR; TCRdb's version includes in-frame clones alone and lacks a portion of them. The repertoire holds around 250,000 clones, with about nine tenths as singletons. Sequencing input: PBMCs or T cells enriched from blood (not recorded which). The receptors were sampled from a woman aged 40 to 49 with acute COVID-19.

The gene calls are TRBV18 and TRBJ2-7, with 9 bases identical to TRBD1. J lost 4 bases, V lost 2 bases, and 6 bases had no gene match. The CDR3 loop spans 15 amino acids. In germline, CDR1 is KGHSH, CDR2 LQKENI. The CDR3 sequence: CASSPGQGSLYEQYF. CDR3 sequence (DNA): TGTGCCAGCTCACCAGGACAGGGGTCATTATACGAGCAGTACTTC.

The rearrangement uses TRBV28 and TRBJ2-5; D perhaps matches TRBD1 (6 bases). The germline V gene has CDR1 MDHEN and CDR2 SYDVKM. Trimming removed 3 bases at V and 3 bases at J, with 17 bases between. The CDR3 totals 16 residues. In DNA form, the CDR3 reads TGTGCCAGCAGTTTGGCCGCCCGGGACAATGAAGAGACCCAGTACTTC. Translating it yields CASSLAARDNEETQYF.

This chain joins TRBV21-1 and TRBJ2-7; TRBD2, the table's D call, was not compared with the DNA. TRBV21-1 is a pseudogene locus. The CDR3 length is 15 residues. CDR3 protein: CASSKGRVPTYEQYF. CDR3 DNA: TGTGCCAGCAGCAAAGGGCGGGTACCTACCTACGAGCAGTACTTC.

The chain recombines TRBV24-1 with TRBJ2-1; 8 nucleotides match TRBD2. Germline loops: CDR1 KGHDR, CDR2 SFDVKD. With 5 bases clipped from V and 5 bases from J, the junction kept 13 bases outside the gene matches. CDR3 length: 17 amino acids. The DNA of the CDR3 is TGTGCCACCAGTGTTAGCGGGAACAACCCCCCCCACAATGAGCAGTTCTTC. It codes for CATSVSGNNPPHNEQFF.

The CDR3: CASSFYRGNEQFF. CDR3 in DNA: TGTGCCAGCAGCTTCTACAGGGGAAATGAGCAGTTCTTC. This chain joins TRBV7-2 and TRBJ2-1; 7 positions agree with TRBD1. J lost 7 bases, V lost 3 bases, and 3 bases had no gene match. The CDR3 loop spans 13 amino acids. Per germline, CDR1 SGHTA and CDR2 FQGNSA. Using reference TRBV7-2 and TRBJ2-1 for the parts outside the CDR3, the full variable domain is GAGVSQSPSNKVTEKGKDVELRCDPISGHTALYWYRQSLGQGLEFLIYFQGNSAPDKSGLPSDRFSAERTGGSVSTLTIQRTQQEDSAVYLCASSFYRGNEQFFGPGTRLTVL.

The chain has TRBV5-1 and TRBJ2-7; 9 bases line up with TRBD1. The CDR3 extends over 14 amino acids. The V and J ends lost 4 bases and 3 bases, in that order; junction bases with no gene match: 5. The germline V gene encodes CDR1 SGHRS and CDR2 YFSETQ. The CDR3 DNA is TGCGCCAGCAGCATTTTGGACAGGGGCTACGAGCAGTACTTC. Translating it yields CASSILDRGYEQYF.

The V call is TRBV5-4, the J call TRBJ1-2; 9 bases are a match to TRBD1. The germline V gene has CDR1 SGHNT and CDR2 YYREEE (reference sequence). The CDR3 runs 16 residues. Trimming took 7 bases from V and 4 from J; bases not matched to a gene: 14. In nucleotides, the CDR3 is TGTGCCAGCTACAAAGGGATACAGGGGGCGAGCTATGGCTACACCTTC. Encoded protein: CASYKGIQGASYGYTF.

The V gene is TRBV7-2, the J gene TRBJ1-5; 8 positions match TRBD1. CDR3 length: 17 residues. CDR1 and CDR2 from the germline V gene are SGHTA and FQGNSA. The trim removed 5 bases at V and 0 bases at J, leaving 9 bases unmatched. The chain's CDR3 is CASSTQGALYSNQPQHF. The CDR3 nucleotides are TGTGCCAGCAGCACTCAGGGGGCCCTTTATAGCAATCAGCCCCAGCATTTT.

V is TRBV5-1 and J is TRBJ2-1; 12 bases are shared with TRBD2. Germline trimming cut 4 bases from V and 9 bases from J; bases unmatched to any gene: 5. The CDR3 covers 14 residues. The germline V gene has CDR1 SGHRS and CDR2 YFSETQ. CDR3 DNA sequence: TGCGCCAGCAGCCGACTAGCGGGAGCAGGTGAGCAGTTCTTC. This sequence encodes CASSRLAGAGEQFF. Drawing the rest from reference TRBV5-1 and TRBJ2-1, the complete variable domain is KAGVTQTPRYLIKTRGQQVTLSCSPISGHRSVSWYQQTPGQGLQFLFEYFSETQRNKGNFPGRFSGRQFSNSRSEMNVSTLELGDSALYLCASSRLAGAGEQFFGPGTRLTVL.

The CDR3 spells CASSFPSGSEDTQYF. The CDR3 region has the DNA TGCGCCAGCAGCTTCCCTAGCGGGAGTGAGGATACGCAGTATTTT. V is TRBV5-1 and J is TRBJ2-3, with 10 bases that match TRBD2. Germline trimming cut 2 bases from V and 6 bases from J; bases unmatched to any gene: 6. The CDR3 is made up of 15 amino acids. CDR1 and CDR2 (germline): SGHRS, YFSETQ.

The CDR3 reads CASSPTRDRAGAFF. DNA of the CDR3: TGTGCCAGCAGCCCAACCCGGGACAGGGCAGGAGCTTTCTTT. The chain links TRBV5-5 to TRBJ1-1, with TRBD1 matching 9 bases. This CDR3 is built from 14 residues. Unmatched junction bases numbered 11, after V lost 4 bases and J lost 10 bases. Germline assignment: CDR1 SGHKS and CDR2 YYEKEE (reference sequence).

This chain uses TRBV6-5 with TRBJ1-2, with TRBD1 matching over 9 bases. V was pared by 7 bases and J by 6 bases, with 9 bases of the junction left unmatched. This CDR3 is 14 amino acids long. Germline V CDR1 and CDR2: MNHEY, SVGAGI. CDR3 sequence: CASTTRDRVHGYTF. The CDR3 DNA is TGTGCCAGCACAACGAGGGACAGGGTCCATGGCTACACCTTC.

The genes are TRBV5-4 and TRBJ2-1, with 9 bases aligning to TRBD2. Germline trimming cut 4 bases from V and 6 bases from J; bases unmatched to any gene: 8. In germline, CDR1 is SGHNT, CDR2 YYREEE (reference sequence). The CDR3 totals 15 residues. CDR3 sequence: CASSPGTSRPNEQFF. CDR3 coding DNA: TGTGCCAGCAGCCCAGGGACTAGCCGACCCAATGAGCAGTTCTTC.

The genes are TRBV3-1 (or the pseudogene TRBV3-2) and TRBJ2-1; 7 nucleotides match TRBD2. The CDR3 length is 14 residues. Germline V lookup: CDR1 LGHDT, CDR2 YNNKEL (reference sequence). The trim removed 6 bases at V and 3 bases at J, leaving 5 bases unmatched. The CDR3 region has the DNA TGTGCCAGCAGTCATACTAGCGTCTACAATGAGCAGTTCTTC. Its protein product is CASSHTSVYNEQFF.

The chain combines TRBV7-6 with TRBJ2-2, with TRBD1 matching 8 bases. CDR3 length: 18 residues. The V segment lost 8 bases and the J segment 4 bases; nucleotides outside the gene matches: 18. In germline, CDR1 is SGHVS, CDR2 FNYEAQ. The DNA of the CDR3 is TGTGCCAGCTCGACCTCCAAACAGGGGGTCGGTGGCACCGGGGAGCTGTTTTTT. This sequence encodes CASSTSKQGVGGTGELFF.